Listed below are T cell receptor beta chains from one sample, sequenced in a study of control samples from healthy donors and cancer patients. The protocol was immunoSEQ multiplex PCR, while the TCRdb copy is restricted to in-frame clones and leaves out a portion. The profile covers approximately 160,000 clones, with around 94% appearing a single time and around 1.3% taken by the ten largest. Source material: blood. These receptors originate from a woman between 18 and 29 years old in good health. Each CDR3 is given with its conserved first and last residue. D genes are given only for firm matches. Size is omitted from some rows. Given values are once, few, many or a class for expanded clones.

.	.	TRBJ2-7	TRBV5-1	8	CASKEQYF	TGCGCCAGCAAAGAGCAGTACTTC
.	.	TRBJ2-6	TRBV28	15	CASSFRRAGANVLTF	TGTGCCAGCAGTTTCCGACGGGCTGGGGCCAACGTCCTGACTTTC
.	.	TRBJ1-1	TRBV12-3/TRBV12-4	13	CASSRLRTAEAFF	TGTGCCAGCAGTCGCCTCAGGACAGCTGAAGCTTTCTTT
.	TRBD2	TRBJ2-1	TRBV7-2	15	CASSFGLAGGGEQFF	TGTGCCAGCAGCTTCGGGCTAGCGGGAGGCGGAGAGCAGTTCTTC
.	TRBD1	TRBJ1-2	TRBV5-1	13	CVSSRGQGGGYTF	TGCGTCAGCAGCCGGGGACAGGGGGGCGGCTACACCTTC
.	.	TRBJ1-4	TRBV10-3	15	CAISESARGGEKLFF	TGTGCCATCAGTGAGTCGGCCAGGGGAGGTGAAAAACTGTTTTTT
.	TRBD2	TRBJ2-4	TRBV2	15	CASSNREVAKNIQYF	TGTGCCAGCAGTAACCGGGAGGTAGCCAAAAACATTCAGTACTTC
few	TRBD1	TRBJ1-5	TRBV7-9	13	CASSFGAGGPQHF	TGTGCCAGCAGCTTTGGTGCAGGGGGCCCCCAGCATTTT
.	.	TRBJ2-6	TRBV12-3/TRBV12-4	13	CASRTTGANVLTF	TGTGCCAGCAGAACAACTGGGGCCAACGTCCTGACTTTC
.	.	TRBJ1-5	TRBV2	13	CASTGGEGQPQHF	TGTGCCAGCACTGGGGGAGAGGGTCAGCCCCAGCATTTT
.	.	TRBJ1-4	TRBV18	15	CASSQGYGTNEKLFF	TGTGCCAGCTCACAGGGATACGGAACTAATGAAAAACTGTTTTTT
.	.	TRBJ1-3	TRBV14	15	CASSQDSGSGNTIYF	TGTGCCAGCAGCCAAGACAGTGGTTCTGGAAACACCATATATTTT
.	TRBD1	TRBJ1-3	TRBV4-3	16	CASSRRTGRSGNTIYF	TGCGCCAGCAGCCGCCGGACAGGGCGATCTGGAAACACCATATATTTT
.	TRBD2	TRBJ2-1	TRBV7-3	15	CASSSGLAYHNEQFF	TGTGCCAGCAGCTCGGGACTAGCGTACCACAATGAGCAGTTCTTC
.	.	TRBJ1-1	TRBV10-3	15	CAISESKGMGAEAFF	TGTGCCATCAGTGAGTCTAAAGGGATGGGCGCTGAAGCTTTCTTT
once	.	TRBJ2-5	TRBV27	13	CASSFRSQETQYF	TGTGCCAGCAGTTTTAGGAGCCAAGAGACCCAGTACTTC
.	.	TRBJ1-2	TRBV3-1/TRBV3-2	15	CASSRRSPQIYGYTF	TGTGCCAGCAGCCGACGGTCCCCTCAAATCTATGGCTACACCTTC
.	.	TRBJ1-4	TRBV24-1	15	CATQSVEGVGEKLFF	TGTGCCACCCAAAGTGTTGAAGGAGTTGGTGAAAAACTGTTTTTT
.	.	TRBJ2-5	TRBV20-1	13	CSASSSTQETQYF	TGCAGTGCTAGTTCGTCGACGCAAGAGACCCAGTACTTC
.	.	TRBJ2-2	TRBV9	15	CASSVGGSNTGELFF	TGTGCCAGCAGCGTAGGCGGCTCGAACACCGGGGAGCTGTTTTTT
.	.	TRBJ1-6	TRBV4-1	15	CASSQDWGQHSPLHF	TGCGCCAGCAGCCAAGATTGGGGCCAGCATTCACCCCTCCACTTT
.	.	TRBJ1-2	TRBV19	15	CATLPSTHSDYGYTF	TGTGCCACTCTTCCTTCGACACATTCGGATTATGGCTACACCTTC
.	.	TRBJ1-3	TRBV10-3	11	CAIGTGNTIYF	TGTGCCATCGGGACTGGAAACACCATATATTTT
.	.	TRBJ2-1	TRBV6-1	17	CASSEASTGRDYNEQFF	TGTGCCAGCAGTGAAGCTTCGACAGGGAGGGATTACAATGAGCAGTTCTTC
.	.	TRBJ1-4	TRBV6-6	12	CASTYWGEKLFF	TGTGCCAGCACCTACTGGGGGGAAAAACTGTTTTTT
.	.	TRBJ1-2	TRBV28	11	CASSLNDGYTF	TGTGCCAGCAGTTTAAACGATGGCTACACCTTC
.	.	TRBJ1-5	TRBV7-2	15	CASSPQIGGNQPQHF	TGTGCCAGCAGCCCTCAGATTGGAGGCAATCAGCCCCAGCATTTT
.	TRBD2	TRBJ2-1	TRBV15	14	CATSRREGLDEQFF	TGTGCCACCAGCCGGCGGGAGGGCCTAGATGAGCAGTTCTTC
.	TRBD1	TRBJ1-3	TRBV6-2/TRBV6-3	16	CASSYSGTAIGNTIYF	TGTGCCAGCAGTTACTCCGGGACAGCGATTGGAAACACCATATATTTT
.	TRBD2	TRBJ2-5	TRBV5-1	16	CASRPIAGGPEWTQYF	TGCGCCAGCAGACCAATAGCGGGGGGACCCGAATGGACCCAGTACTTC
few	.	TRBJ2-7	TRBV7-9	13	CASSLKWGYEQYF	TGTGCCAGCAGCTTAAAATGGGGTTACGAGCAGTACTTC
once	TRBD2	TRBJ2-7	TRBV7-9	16	CASSLTGAGVSYEQYF	TGTGCCAGCAGCTTAACGGGAGCGGGGGTATCCTACGAGCAGTACTTC
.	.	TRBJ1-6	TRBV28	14	CASSRGGGNSPLHF	TGTGCCAGCAGCCGCGGGGGAGGGAATTCACCCCTCCACTTT
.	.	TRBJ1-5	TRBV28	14	CAVEGGDSNQPQHF	TGTGCCGTCGAAGGAGGAGACAGCAATCAGCCCCAGCATTTT
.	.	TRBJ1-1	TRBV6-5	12	CASSRTRREAFF	TGTGCCAGCAGTCGCACCAGGAGAGAAGCTTTCTTT
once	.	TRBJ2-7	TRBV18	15	CASSLLSSIAYEQYF	TGTGCCAGCTCACTACTTAGCTCAATCGCCTACGAGCAGTACTTC
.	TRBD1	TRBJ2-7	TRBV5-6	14	CASSLGTGMNEQYF	TGTGCCAGCAGCTTAGGGACAGGGATGAACGAGCAGTACTTC
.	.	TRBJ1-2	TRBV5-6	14	CASSLLAGNYGYTF	TGTGCCAGCAGCTTGTTGGCAGGTAACTATGGCTACACCTTC
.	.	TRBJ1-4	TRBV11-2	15	CASSPQGATNEKLFF	TGTGCCAGCAGCCCCCAGGGTGCAACTAATGAAAAACTGTTTTTT
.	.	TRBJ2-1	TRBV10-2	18	CASDLKGSGEPPWGEQFF	TGCGCCAGCGACCTTAAAGGGAGCGGAGAACCCCCTTGGGGTGAGCAGTTCTTC
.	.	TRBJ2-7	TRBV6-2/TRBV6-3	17	CASSYGPVGASSYEQYF	TGTGCCAGCAGTTACGGTCCCGTTGGGGCGAGTTCCTACGAGCAGTACTTC
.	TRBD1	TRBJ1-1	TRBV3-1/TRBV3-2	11	CASSSGDSAFF	TGTGCCAGCAGCTCCGGGGACAGTGCTTTCTTT
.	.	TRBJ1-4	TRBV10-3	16	CAISDQQPGWDEKLFF	TGTGCCATCAGTGACCAACAGCCGGGGTGGGATGAAAAACTGTTTTTT
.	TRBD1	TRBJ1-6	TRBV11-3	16	CASSLGRTGYNSPLHF	TGTGCCAGCAGCCTAGGGCGGACAGGATATAATTCACCCCTCCACTTT
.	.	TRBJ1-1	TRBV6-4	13	CASSDSAGGEAFF	TGTGCCAGCAGTGACTCGGCGGGCGGTGAAGCTTTCTTT
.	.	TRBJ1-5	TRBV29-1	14	CSVVDGAPDQPQHF	TGCAGCGTGGTAGACGGGGCGCCCGATCAGCCCCAGCATTTT
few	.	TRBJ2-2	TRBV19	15	CASSIAVMNTGELFF	TGTGCCAGTAGTATAGCCGTTATGAACACCGGGGAGCTGTTTTTT
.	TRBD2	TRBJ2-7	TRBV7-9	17	CASSIGTSGPLEYEQYF	TGTGCCAGCAGCATCGGGACTAGCGGGCCTTTAGAATACGAGCAGTACTTC
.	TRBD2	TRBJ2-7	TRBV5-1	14	CASSFGSGGYEQYF	TGCGCCAGCAGCTTCGGATCGGGAGGCTACGAGCAGTACTTC
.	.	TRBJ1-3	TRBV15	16	CATSSSRLYSGNTIYF	TGTGCCACCAGCAGTAGCCGACTGTACTCTGGAAACACCATATATTTT
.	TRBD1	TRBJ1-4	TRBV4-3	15	CASSQRQGMREKLFF	TGCGCCAGCAGCCAAAGACAGGGGATGCGGGAAAAACTGTTTTTT